These 30 T cell receptor beta chains were sequenced from one sample in a study of blood T cell repertoires in COVID-19. Clones were read by immunoSEQ multiplex PCR, and TCRdb kept only the in-frame ones, dropping some. The sample yields hundreds of thousands of clones, roughly 91% seen once. Sequencing was performed on PBMCs or T cells enriched from blood (not recorded which). The receptors derive from a woman aged 45-65 years who had been exposed to COVID-19.

The chain carries TRBV19 and TRBJ2-5; possibly TRBD1 for D (5 bases). The CDR3 length is 15 residues. V was trimmed by 3 bases and J by 2 bases, leaving 13 bases between them. In germline, CDR1 is LNHDA, CDR2 SQIVND (reference sequence). Here the CDR3 DNA reads TGTGCCAGTAGTATCTCATTAGGGGCTCAAGAGACCCAGTACTTC. Its protein product is CASSISLGAQETQYF.

V usage is TRBV4-1 and J usage is TRBJ1-5, with a possible D match to TRBD1 (5 bases). The CDR3 covers 18 residues. Per the germline V gene, CDR1 is MGHRA and CDR2 is YSYEKL. V dropped 3 bases and J dropped 4 bases, with 22 bases sitting between them. The CDR3 loop reads CASSHRVLGGERNQPQHF. The CDR3 DNA sequence: TGCGCCAGCAGCCACAGGGTGCTGGGCGGGGAGCGTAATCAGCCCCAGCATTTT.

The chain links TRBV6-5 to TRBJ2-7, with 12 bases lining up with TRBD2. Germline V gives CDR1 MNHEY, CDR2 SVGAGI. V lost 4 bases, J lost 5 bases, and 6 bases stayed unmatched. CDR3 length: 15 residues. The CDR3 protein is CASSWLAGGPHEQYF. CDR3 in DNA: TGTGCCAGCAGTTGGCTAGCGGGGGGGCCCCACGAGCAGTACTTC.

The rearrangement uses TRBV7-2 and TRBJ1-2; 9 bases map to TRBD1. CDR1 SGHTA and CDR2 FQGNSA come from the germline V gene. After removal of 4 bases from V and 4 bases from J, the junction contained 7 bases not matched to a gene. The CDR3 runs 15 residues. In nucleotides, the CDR3 is TGTGCCAGCAGCTCACAGGGGGCGGTTAGCTATGGCTACACCTTC. Its translation: CASSSQGAVSYGYTF. The variable domain in full, with the rest retrieved from reference TRBV7-2 and TRBJ1-2, is GAGVSQSPSNKVTEKGKDVELRCDPISGHTALYWYRQSLGQGLEFLIYFQGNSAPDKSGLPSDRFSAERTGGSVSTLTIQRTQQEDSAVYLCASSSQGAVSYGYTFGSGTRLTVV.

The chain has TRBV27 and TRBJ1-6, with D possibly being TRBD1 (5 bases). V was clipped by 2 bases and J by 6 bases, with 14 bases between them. CDR1 and CDR2 from the germline V gene are MNHEY and SMNVEV (reference sequence). The length of the CDR3 is 16 residues. The CDR3 DNA reads TGTGCCAGCAGTTTAAAGTCAGGGTGGTCTAATTCACCCCTCCACTTT. Residues: CASSLKSGWSNSPLHF.

The chain couples TRBV25-1 to TRBJ1-1; 10 positions match TRBD1. The V and J ends lost 5 bases and 7 bases, in that order; junction bases with no gene match: 10. Per the germline V gene, CDR1 is MGHDK and CDR2 is SYGVNS. The CDR3 has 15 amino acids. The CDR3 region is CASSFPGQGINEAFF. For the CDR3, the DNA is TGTGCCAGCAGTTTCCCGGGACAGGGGATCAATGAAGCTTTCTTT.

V and J are TRBV4-2 and TRBJ1-1; D is unresolved. V was shortened by 0 bases and J by 7 bases, with 3 bases between the two germline ends. The CDR3 spans 11 residues. Germline CDR1 reads LGHNA; CDR2 reads YNFKEQ. CDR3 sequence reads: CASSQEYEAFF. In DNA form, the CDR3 reads TGTGCCAGCAGCCAAGAATATGAAGCTTTCTTT.

This chain's CDR3 is CAISESTDMNTEAFF. CDR3 coding DNA: TGTGCCATCAGTGAGTCGACGGACATGAACACTGAAGCTTTCTTT. This chain links TRBV10-3 with TRBJ1-1; D may be TRBD1 (5 bases). V lost 0 bases and J 0 bases, leaving 8 bases between the germline ends. The germline V gene has CDR1 ENHRY and CDR2 SYGVKD. This CDR3 comprises 15 residues.

The rearrangement joins TRBV30 to TRBJ1-1; D is possibly TRBD1 (6 bases). With 3 bases removed from V and 4 bases from J, the gap between germline ends came to 12 bases. This CDR3 comprises 13 residues. Germline CDR1 GTSNPN, CDR2 SVGIG (reference sequence). CDR3 region: CAWRGQIFTEAFF. DNA of the CDR3: TGTGCCTGGAGAGGACAGATTTTCACTGAAGCTTTCTTT. The full variable domain, rest sourced from reference TRBV30 and TRBJ1-1, is SQTIHQWPATLVQPVGSPLSLECTVEGTSNPNLYWYRQAAGRGLQLLFYSVGIGQISSEVPQNLSASRPQDRQFILSSKKLLLSDSGFYLCAWRGQIFTEAFFGQGTRLTVV.

This chain links TRBV10-3 with TRBJ1-5, with 8 bases aligning to TRBD1. The germline CDR1 and CDR2 sequences are ENHRY and SYGVKD. The CDR3 has 14 amino acids. V trimming: 8 bases; J trimming: 3 bases; junction bases outside the gene matches: 6. CDR3 sequence (DNA): TGTGCCATCTCCGGGACAGGAGACAATCAGCCCCAGCATTTT. This encodes CAISGTGDNQPQHF.

The chain has TRBV28 and TRBJ1-1; 7 bases are shared with TRBD1. Trimming removed 3 bases from V and 2 bases from J; junction bases left unmatched: 9. CDR3 length: 16 amino acids. CDR1 is MDHEN and CDR2 is SYDVKM in the germline V gene. Here the CDR3 DNA reads TGTGCCAGCAGTTTTAACGTAAGACAGGGAAACACTGAAGCTTTCTTT. Encoded protein: CASSFNVRQGNTEAFF.

The chain couples TRBV19 to TRBJ1-3; D not resolved. Germline V gives CDR1 LNHDA, CDR2 SQIVND (reference sequence). The V gene lost 10 bases and the J gene lost 2 bases, with 15 bases spanning the gap. CDR3 length: 14 residues. The CDR3 nucleotides read TGTGCCAAGGGTCCCTGGCGGGCTGGAAACACCATATATTTT. Its protein is CAKGPWRAGNTIYF.

The rearrangement uses TRBV5-5 and TRBJ2-3, with D possibly TRBD1 on 6 matching bases. Per germline, CDR1 SGHKS and CDR2 YYEKEE (reference sequence). The CDR3 runs 15 residues. Trimming shortened V by 3 bases and J by 2 bases, and 13 bases separated the two germline ends. The CDR3 bases are TGTGCCAGCAGCTCCACGGGACACCTCACAGATACGCAGTATTTT. Protein sequence: CASSSTGHLTDTQYF.

This chain connects TRBV18 to TRBJ1-1, with 7 bases identical to TRBD1. Germline CDR1 and CDR2: KGHSH and LQKENI. V gave up 6 bases and J gave up 0 bases; unmatched junction bases: 1. The CDR3 is 13 residues long. CDR3 coding DNA: TGTGCCAGCTCGGGACAGATGAACACTGAAGCTTTCTTT. Translating gives CASSGQMNTEAFF.

This clone showed up just once. The V call is TRBV7-2, the J call TRBJ2-1; D remains ambiguous. The CDR3 runs 15 residues. V dropped 5 bases and J dropped 7 bases, with 18 bases sitting between them. Germline lookup yields CDR1 SGHTA and CDR2 FQGNSA. CDR3 nucleotide sequence: TGTGCCAGCAGCGTAGACGGAACTCTAGTAAATGAGCAGTTCTTC. Its translation: CASSVDGTLVNEQFF.

This clone was recorded once. The chain combines TRBV27 with TRBJ1-2; 8 bases fit TRBD1. CDR1 MNHEY and CDR2 SMNVEV come from the germline V gene (reference sequence). The CDR3 runs 13 residues. Trimming cost V 5 bases and J 8 bases; bases outside gene matches: 7. The CDR3 here is CASSPLTGEGYTF. The CDR3 region has the DNA TGTGCCAGCAGTCCACTGACAGGGGAAGGCTACACCTTC.

V gene TRBV4-1 combines with J gene TRBJ2-7, with D possibly TRBD1 on 6 matching bases. The CDR3 has 14 amino acids. Trimming pared 4 bases from V and 3 bases from J, leaving 13 bases between. Germline lookup yields CDR1 MGHRA and CDR2 YSYEKL. The CDR3 DNA is TGCGCCAGCAGCCTCTCGGACAGATACTACGAGCAGTACTTC. Its protein product is CASSLSDRYYEQYF.

The chain links TRBV5-6 to TRBJ2-5; possible D gene TRBD2, 6 bases. The CDR3 spans 13 residues. Between the trimmed V and J ends, which lost 1 base and 4 bases, there was a span of 8 bases. The germline V gene has CDR1 SGHDT and CDR2 YYEEEE. The CDR3 DNA follows: TGTGCCAGCAGCTTGCACGGGAGAGAGACCCAGTACTTC. Residues: CASSLHGRETQYF.

The rearrangement joins TRBV5-1 to TRBJ2-1; 7 nucleotides line up with TRBD1. Per the germline V gene, CDR1 is SGHRS and CDR2 is YFSETQ. The CDR3 contains 15 residues. V lost 3 bases to trimming and J lost 2 bases; unmatched junction nucleotides: 5. The CDR3 region is CASSSQGIPYNEQFF. The CDR3 coding sequence is TGCGCCAGCAGCTCACAGGGGATCCCCTACAATGAGCAGTTCTTC. Based on the CDR3 plus reference TRBV5-1 and TRBJ2-1, the full variable domain is KAGVTQTPRYLIKTRGQQVTLSCSPISGHRSVSWYQQTPGQGLQFLFEYFSETQRNKGNFPGRFSGRQFSNSRSEMNVSTLELGDSALYLCASSSQGIPYNEQFFGPGTRLTVL.

This clone occurred once. V is TRBV2 and J is TRBJ1-5; D not resolved. Germline CDR1 reads SNHLY; CDR2 reads FYNNEI. V lost 6 bases and J 5 bases, leaving 11 bases between the germline ends. CDR3 length: 13 residues. The CDR3 region is CASRGDTYQPQHF. The CDR3 nucleotides read TGTGCCAGCAGGGGAGACACCTATCAGCCCCAGCATTTT. The full variable domain, its missing parts supplied by reference TRBV2 and TRBJ1-5, is EPEVTQTPSHQVTQMGQEVILRCVPISNHLYFYWYRQILGQKVEFLVSFYNNEISEKSEIFDDQFSVERPDGSNFTLKIRSTKLEDSAMYFCASRGDTYQPQHFGDGTRLSIL.

The CDR3 nucleotides are TGTGCCAGCAGCCTCGGGACAGCCAGTAGCAATCAGCCCCAGCATTTT. Amino acid sequence: CASSLGTASSNQPQHF. The chain employs TRBV7-6 and TRBJ1-5; 7 bases map to TRBD1. Germline CDR1 SGHVS, CDR2 FNYEAQ. This CDR3 contains 16 residues. V lost 5 bases and J lost 0; bases outside the gene matches: 7. The variable domain in full, with the rest retrieved from reference TRBV7-6 and TRBJ1-5, is GAGVSQSPRYKVTKRGQDVALRCDPISGHVSLYWYRQALGQGPEFLTYFNYEAQQDKSGLPNDRFSAERPEGSISTLTIQRTEQRDSAMYRCASSLGTASSNQPQHFGDGTRLSIL.

This chain uses TRBV7-2 with TRBJ2-5; no clear D. This CDR3 is 14 amino acids long. CDR1 and CDR2 from the germline V gene are SGHTA and FQGNSA. V lost 5 bases and J 5 bases, leaving 15 bases between the germline ends. The CDR3 DNA sequence: TGTGCCAGCAGCAGAGCTCAAACCCGCGAGACCCAGTACTTC. Encoded protein: CASSRAQTRETQYF.

The chain recombines TRBV4-2 with TRBJ1-2; TRBD1 aligns across 9 bases. The CDR3 is 17 amino acids. V shed 0 bases and J 8 bases; nucleotides not matched to a gene: 13. The germline CDR1 and CDR2 sequences are LGHNA and YNFKEQ. CDR3 protein: CASSQEATGGYQGGYTF. In DNA, the CDR3 is TGTGCCAGCAGCCAAGAAGCAACAGGGGGCTATCAAGGAGGCTACACCTTC.

This clone was counted a single time. The J gene is TRBJ1-1, the V gene TRBV4-1; D is ambiguous. The CDR3 contains 16 residues. Trimming shortened V by 4 bases and J by 0 bases, and 15 bases separated the two germline ends. Germline assignment: CDR1 MGHRA and CDR2 YSYEKL. Here the CDR3 reads CASSPGEGGVNTEAFF. In nucleotides, the CDR3 is TGCGCCAGCAGCCCCGGGGAGGGCGGAGTGAACACTGAAGCTTTCTTT.

The V and J genes are TRBV29-1 and TRBJ2-3; 9 nucleotides align to TRBD2. The CDR3 runs to 14 residues. Germline V gives CDR1 SQVTM, CDR2 ANQGSEA. After removal of 6 bases from V and 7 bases from J, the junction contained 11 bases not matched to a gene. The CDR3 DNA reads as TGCAGCGTCGGACTAGCGCTAAGCAAGAATACGCAGTATTTT. This codes for CSVGLALSKNTQYF.

V and J are TRBV28 and TRBJ2-5, with a possible D match to TRBD1 (8 bases). The CDR3 contains 15 residues. The germline V and J ends were trimmed by 6 bases and 1 base, with 15 bases remaining between them. CDR1 MDHEN and CDR2 SYDVKM come from the germline V gene. In DNA, the CDR3 is TGTGCCAGCAGCCCGACAGGGGAGGGCCAAGAGACCCAGTACTTC. As protein: CASSPTGEGQETQYF.

The CDR3 here is CASSLVSGGVEAFF. Written as DNA, the CDR3 is TGTGCCAGCAGCTTAGTTTCAGGAGGCGTTGAAGCTTTCTTT. The rearrangement uses TRBV7-8 and TRBJ1-1; D uncertain. The V gene's germline CDR1 is SGHVS and CDR2 FQNEAQ. CDR3 length equals 14 residues. Trimming shortened V by 1 base and J by 7 bases, and 13 bases separated the two germline ends. Together with reference TRBV7-8 and TRBJ1-1, the CDR3 gives the full variable domain: GAGVSQSPRYKVAKRGQDVALRCDPISGHVSLFWYQQALGQGPEFLTYFQNEAQLDKSGLPSDRFFAERPEGSVSTLKIQRTQQEDSAVYLCASSLVSGGVEAFFGQGTRLTVV.

The J gene is TRBJ1-4, the V gene TRBV5-1, with 7 bases that match TRBD1. Germline assignment: CDR1 SGHRS and CDR2 YFSETQ. This CDR3 region has 15 residues. The junction had 11 bases not matched to a gene; V was cut back by 4 bases and J by 8 bases. In DNA form, the CDR3 reads TGCGCCAGCAGCCCGGGATCGGCAGGGGGAGAAAAACTGTTTTTT. It codes for CASSPGSAGGEKLFF.

Concerning this clone: The same CDR3 can be traced to other DNA sequences in this sample. The V call is TRBV30, the J call TRBJ2-1; 9 nucleotides line up with TRBD2. V lost 2 bases to trimming and J lost 10 bases; unmatched junction nucleotides: 6. Per germline, CDR1 GTSNPN and CDR2 SVGIG (reference sequence). The CDR3 has 13 residues. CDR3: CAWSLSGGGEQFF. As DNA, the CDR3 is TGTGCCTGGAGTCTTAGCGGGGGAGGGGAGCAGTTCTTC.

This chain joins TRBV19 and TRBJ1-1, with D perhaps matching TRBD1 (5 bases). This CDR3 has 14 amino acids. Trimming cost V 6 bases and J 2 bases, with 13 bases left between them. Germline V gene lookup returns CDR1 LNHDA and CDR2 SQIVND (reference sequence). Here the CDR3 reads CASREWTTNTEAFF. The CDR3 bases are TGTGCCAGTAGAGAGTGGACAACTAACACTGAAGCTTTCTTT.